This T cell receptor (beta chain) was captured in a study of blood T cell repertoires in COVID-19. Study as a whole: Acute-phase and convalescent COVID-19 samples originated in the United States, Italy and Spain.

How the authors handled the data: Amplification of reference gene primers was used by the study to estimate nucleated cell counts. Profiling relied on immunoSEQ multiplex PCR, and the TCRdb table lists in-frame clones only, not all of them. D and trimming come from the DNA, and the V and J calls and clone size come from that table. This sample yields fewer than 300,000 clones, of which approximately 80% are seen a single time; 2.5% to 3% belongs to the top ten. This clone was seen a single time. The source of this sequence is a woman aged 55-70 years with active or convalescent COVID-19. The source material was peripheral blood.

The CDR3 protein is CASSLALAPNEQFF. The CDR3 nucleotides read TGTGCCAGCAGCTTGGCACTAGCGCCTAATGAGCAGTTCTTC. The J gene is TRBJ2-1, the V gene TRBV5-6, with TRBD2 matching 7 bases. Per the germline V gene, CDR1 is SGHDT and CDR2 is YYEEEE. The CDR3 runs to 14 residues. Unmatched junction bases numbered 4, after V lost 0 bases and J lost 7 bases.